The 18 T cell receptor beta chains presented below share a single source sample, sequenced in a study of T cell responses to AZD1222 COVID-19 vaccine. Data came from immunoSEQ multiplex PCR; TCRdb stores just in-frame clones and leaves some out. The table shows around 130,000 clones, with around 84% occurring only once. The sequencing used peripheral blood, collected on day 0 of AZD1222 vaccination. The origin of the receptors is an adult in good health.

The chain employs TRBV7-6 and TRBJ2-1, with 9 bases aligning to TRBD1. The CDR3 covers 16 residues. Trimming took 5 bases from V and 4 from J; bases not matched to a gene: 9. Germline CDR1 and CDR2: SGHVS and FNYEAQ. Here the CDR3 DNA reads TGTGCCAGCAGCAAAGGGACAGGGAGCCATTACAATGAGCAGTTCTTC. Encoded protein: CASSKGTGSHYNEQFF.

This clone showed up just once. V and J are TRBV6-1 and TRBJ1-4; 11 bases fit TRBD1. Per germline, CDR1 MNHNS and CDR2 SASEGT. The CDR3 runs 17 residues. V gave up 1 base and J gave up 10 bases; unmatched junction bases: 11. CDR3: CASSEGTGGAGSGKLFF. DNA for the CDR3: TGTGCCAGCAGTGAAGGGACAGGGGGCGCGGGTAGTGGAAAACTGTTTTTT.

The J gene is TRBJ2-7, the V gene TRBV5-4, with 8 bases that match TRBD1. CDR1 SGHNT and CDR2 YYREEE come from the germline V gene (reference sequence). CDR3 length equals 15 residues. After removal of 5 bases from V and 1 base from J, the junction contained 8 bases not matched to a gene. CDR3 coding DNA: TGTGCCAGCAGTTATGGACAGGGTCTTTCCTACGAGCAGTACTTC. It translates to CASSYGQGLSYEQYF.

The chain links TRBV6-6 to TRBJ2-7, with TRBD2 matching over 11 bases. This CDR3 has 16 amino acids. Losses at the gene ends were 4 bases for V and 3 bases for J; bases not matched to a gene: 8. Germline CDR1 is MNHNY and CDR2 is SVGAGI (reference sequence). CDR3 in amino acids: CASSSQPSGGIYEQYF. DNA for the CDR3: TGTGCCAGCAGTTCCCAACCTAGCGGGGGGATCTACGAGCAGTACTTC.

The chain has TRBV6-2 or TRBV6-3 and TRBJ1-2; 7 nucleotides line up with TRBD1. CDR1 and CDR2 from the germline V gene are MNHEY and SVGEGT. Trimming at V came to 6 bases and at J to 0 bases, leaving 4 bases not matched to a gene. This CDR3 has 14 residues. The CDR3 bases are TGTGCCAGCAGCCCCGGGACAGCTAACTATGGCTACACCTTC. Translated, it gives CASSPGTANYGYTF.

The V call is TRBV29-1, the J call TRBJ1-5; D is unresolved. In germline, CDR1 is SQVTM, CDR2 ANQGSEA. Trimming shortened V by 4 bases and J by 5 bases, and 12 bases separated the two germline ends. The CDR3 sequence is 13 residues long. The CDR3 DNA follows: TGCAGCGTTGGGGAGGGTCTAGATCAGCCCCAGCATTTT. It translates to CSVGEGLDQPQHF.

The genes are TRBV30 and TRBJ1-1; D is possibly TRBD1 (6 bases). Between the trimmed V and J ends, which lost 0 bases and 5 bases, there was a span of 19 bases. Germline V CDR1 and CDR2: GTSNPN, SVGIG (reference sequence). This CDR3 has 16 amino acids. The CDR3 loop reads CAWSVTGLRLVTEAFF. As DNA, the CDR3 is TGTGCCTGGAGTGTAACAGGGCTTAGATTGGTAACTGAAGCTTTCTTT.

The chain couples TRBV5-5 to TRBJ1-2; TRBD1 agrees at 12 bases. In germline, CDR1 is SGHKS, CDR2 YYEKEE (reference sequence). This CDR3 has 13 amino acids. After removal of 4 bases from V and 8 bases from J, the junction contained 3 bases not matched to a gene. CDR3 region: CASSEGQGAGYTF. The CDR3 nucleotides are TGTGCCAGCAGCGAGGGACAGGGGGCCGGCTACACCTTC. The entire variable domain, with the rest obtained from reference TRBV5-5 and TRBJ1-2, is as follows: DAGVTQSPTHLIKTRGQQVTLRCSPISGHKSVSWYQQVLGQGPQFIFQYYEKEERGRGNFPDRFSARQFPNYSSELNVNALLLGDSALYLCASSEGQGAGYTFGSGTRLTVV.

V is TRBV6-5 and J is TRBJ1-5, with 7 bases that match TRBD1. The J segment lost 4 bases and the V segment lost 6 bases, leaving 9 bases of the junction unmatched. This CDR3 spans 15 amino acids. Germline V gives CDR1 MNHEY, CDR2 SVGAGI. The CDR3 DNA sequence: TGTGCCAGCAGCTTTGACAGGGAGAAAAATCAGCCCCAGCATTTT. It specifies CASSFDREKNQPQHF.

This rearrangement joins TRBV3-1 (or the pseudogene TRBV3-2) to TRBJ1-3; D remains ambiguous. The V end lost 2 bases, the J end lost 0 bases, and 11 bases lay between the germline ends. Looked up from germline, CDR1 is LGHDT and CDR2 is YNNKEL (reference sequence). This CDR3 comprises 16 residues. DNA for the CDR3: TGTGCCAGCAGCCAACGACGGGAATCCTCTGGAAACACCATATATTTT. Amino acids: CASSQRRESSGNTIYF.

V and J are TRBV3-1 (or the pseudogene TRBV3-2) and TRBJ2-2, with D perhaps matching TRBD1 or TRBD2 (7 bases each). The germline gives CDR1 LGHDT, CDR2 YNNKEL (reference sequence). The CDR3 is 15 residues long. V gave up 4 bases and J gave up 1 base, with 10 bases separating them. The CDR3 DNA sequence: TGTGCCAGCAGCCCCAGGGGGGGGAACACCGGGGAGCTGTTTTTT. Protein sequence: CASSPRGGNTGELFF.

This rearrangement joins TRBV28 to TRBJ2-1; no reliable D call. V lost 6 bases and J 10 bases, leaving 10 bases between the germline ends. The CDR3 contains 11 residues. CDR1 is MDHEN and CDR2 is SYDVKM in the germline V gene. The CDR3 nucleotides read TGTGCCAGCAGCGCCCCGCGGGAGCAGTTCTTC. Its protein product is CASSAPREQFF. Full variable domain (outside the CDR3, taken from reference TRBV28 and TRBJ2-1): DVKVTQSSRYLVKRTGEKVFLECVQDMDHENMFWYRQDPGLGLRLIYFSYDVKMKEKGDIPEGYSVSREKKERFSLILESASTNQTSMYLCASSAPREQFFGPGTRLTVL.

The CDR3 DNA follows: TGTGCCAGCAGTGAAAGGGACAGTAATAATTCACCCCTCCACTTT. Translation: CASSERDSNNSPLHF. The chain carries TRBV2 and TRBJ1-6, with 7 bases matching TRBD1. The germline CDR1 and CDR2 sequences are SNHLY and FYNNEI. This CDR3 is 15 amino acids long. Trimming removed 2 bases from V and 5 bases from J; junction bases left unmatched: 3. The full variable domain, in which reference TRBV2 and TRBJ1-6 provide the parts outside the CDR3, is EPEVTQTPSHQVTQMGQEVILRCVPISNHLYFYWYRQILGQKVEFLVSFYNNEISEKSEIFDDQFSVERPDGSNFTLKIRSTKLEDSAMYFCASSERDSNNSPLHFGNGTRLTVT.

This clone was recorded a few times. The chain uses TRBV6-5 and TRBJ2-7, with 7 bases fitting TRBD1. V was clipped by 6 bases and J by 2 bases; unmatched bases: 7. CDR1 and CDR2 (germline): MNHEY, SVGAGI. The CDR3 consists of 14 residues. The CDR3 sequence: CASRTTGPPYEQYF. The CDR3 DNA sequence: TGTGCCAGCAGGACGACAGGGCCCCCCTACGAGCAGTACTTC.

This clone was seen only a few times. The rearrangement uses TRBV20-1 and TRBJ1-1; 7 bases are shared with TRBD1. Germline V lookup: CDR1 DFQATT, CDR2 SNEGSKA (reference sequence). V lost 5 bases, J lost 7 bases, and 1 base stayed unmatched. The CDR3 sequence is 10 residues long. CDR3 protein: CSAGTVEAFF. The CDR3 DNA reads as TGCAGTGCTGGGACAGTTGAAGCTTTCTTT.

V and J are TRBV4-2 and TRBJ1-5, with D hard to call. Germline V gene lookup returns CDR1 LGHNA and CDR2 YNFKEQ. V was shortened by 0 bases and J by 3 bases, with 6 bases between the two germline ends. The length of the CDR3 is 14 residues. CDR3 in DNA: TGTGCCAGCAGCCAAGAAGTGGCCAATCAGCCCCAGCATTTT. As protein: CASSQEVANQPQHF.

The gene calls are TRBV30 and TRBJ1-5; 9 bases are a match to TRBD1. The CDR3 extends over 14 amino acids. Per the germline V gene, CDR1 is GTSNPN and CDR2 is SVGIG (reference sequence). V shed 3 bases and J 6 bases; nucleotides not matched to a gene: 6. CDR3 bases: TGTGCCTGGAGCACCACAGGGGGCTCTCAGCCCCAGCATTTT. Translation gives CAWSTTGGSQPQHF.

The chain links TRBV4-1 to TRBJ2-5; D not certain. Germline CDR1 reads MGHRA; CDR2 reads YSYEKL. The CDR3 runs 15 residues. The ends were cut back, 1 base at V and 2 bases at J, with 11 bases in the middle. The CDR3 DNA reads as TGCGCCAGCAGCCAAGGTGTCTCCCCTCAAGAGACCCAGTACTTC. Its protein is CASSQGVSPQETQYF.